Included here is one TCR beta chain sequence, with context. Replicate PCRs for sorted subsets used roughly 200 ng DNA; this equaled 30,000 to 35,000 T cell genomes. Profiled with immunoSEQ multiplex PCR; TCRdb holds only in-frame clones, not every one. The repertoire holds some 2,000,000 clones, with roughly 95% as singletons. This entry is derived from a study of shared clonotypes between healthy human individuals. Per the germline V gene, CDR1 is SGHTA and CDR2 is FQGNSA. V was shortened by 0 bases and J by 9 bases, with 12 bases between the two germline ends. This CDR3 region has 15 residues. This clonotype was obtained from a man aged 18-30 years in good health. Sequencing was performed on naive CD4+ T cells sorted from blood. The sample's subset: CD45RA+ positively selected. The rearrangement uses TRBV7-2 and TRBJ1-6; D remains unclear. This CDR3 is CASSLAQDEPSPLHF. The CDR3 bases are TGTGCCAGCAGCTTAGCGCAGGACGAACCTTCACCCCTCCACTTT.